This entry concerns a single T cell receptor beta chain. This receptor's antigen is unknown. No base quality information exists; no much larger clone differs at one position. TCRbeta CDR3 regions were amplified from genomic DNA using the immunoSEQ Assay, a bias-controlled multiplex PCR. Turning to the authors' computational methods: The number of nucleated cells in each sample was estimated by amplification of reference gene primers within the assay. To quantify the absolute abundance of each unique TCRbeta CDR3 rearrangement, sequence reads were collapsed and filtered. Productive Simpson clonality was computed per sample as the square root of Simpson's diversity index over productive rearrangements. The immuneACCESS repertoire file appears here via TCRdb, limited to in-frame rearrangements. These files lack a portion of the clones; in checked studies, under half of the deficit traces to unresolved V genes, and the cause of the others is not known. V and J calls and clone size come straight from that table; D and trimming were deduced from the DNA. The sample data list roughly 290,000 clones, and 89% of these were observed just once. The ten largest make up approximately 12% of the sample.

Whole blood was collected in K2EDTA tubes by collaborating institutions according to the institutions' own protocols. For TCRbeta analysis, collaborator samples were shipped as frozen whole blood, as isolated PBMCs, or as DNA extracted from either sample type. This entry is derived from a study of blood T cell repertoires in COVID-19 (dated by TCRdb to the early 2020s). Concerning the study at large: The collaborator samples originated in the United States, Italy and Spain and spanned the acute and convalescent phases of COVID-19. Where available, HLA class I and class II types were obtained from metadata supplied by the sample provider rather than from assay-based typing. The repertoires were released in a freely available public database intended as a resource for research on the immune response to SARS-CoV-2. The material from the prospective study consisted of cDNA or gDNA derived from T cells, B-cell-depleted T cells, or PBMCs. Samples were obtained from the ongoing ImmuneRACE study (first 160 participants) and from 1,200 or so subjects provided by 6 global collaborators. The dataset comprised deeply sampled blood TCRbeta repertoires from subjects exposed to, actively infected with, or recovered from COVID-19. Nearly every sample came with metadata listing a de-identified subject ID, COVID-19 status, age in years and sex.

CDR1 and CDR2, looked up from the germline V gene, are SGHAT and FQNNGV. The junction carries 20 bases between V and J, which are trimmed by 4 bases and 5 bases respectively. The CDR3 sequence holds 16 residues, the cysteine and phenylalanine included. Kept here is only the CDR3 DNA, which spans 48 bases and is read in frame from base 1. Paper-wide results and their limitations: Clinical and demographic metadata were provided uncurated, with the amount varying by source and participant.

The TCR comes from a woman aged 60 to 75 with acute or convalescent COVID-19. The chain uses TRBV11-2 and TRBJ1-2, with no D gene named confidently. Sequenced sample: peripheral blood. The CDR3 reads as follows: CASSSRLLPAKYGYTF. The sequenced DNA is TGTGCCAGCAGCTCACGACTCTTGCCAGCCAAGTATGGCTACACCTTC.